This T cell receptor beta chain originates from a study of shared clonotypes between healthy human individuals. The length of the CDR3 is 13 residues. CDR1 and CDR2 from the germline V gene are MGHDK and SYGVNS. With 4 bases removed from V and 3 bases from J, the gap between germline ends came to 7 bases. Original data processing: Without quality scores, immunoSEQ junctional reads could not be filtered like full-length reads. The data were produced by immunoSEQ multiplex PCR, yet TCRdb's version contains in-frame clones alone and is incomplete. For V, J and clone size, that table is used; D and trimming come from the DNA. The sample contains roughly 1,100,000 clones, around four fifths of which appear only once. Study-wide results and caveats: Estimated clonotype richness was generally higher in naive than memory subsets. Few donors limited the genetic and exposure-history diversity represented.

On this clone: What it binds is not known.

This chain links TRBV25-1 with TRBJ2-1; no reliable D call. Sequenced material: memory CD4+ T cells sorted from blood. This sample's subset: CD45RA-negative fraction. The clonotype originates from a man aged 18 to 29 in good health. The CDR3 here is CASSALSYNEQFF. The CDR3 DNA sequence: TGTGCCAGCAGTGCACTCAGCTACAATGAGCAGTTCTTC.